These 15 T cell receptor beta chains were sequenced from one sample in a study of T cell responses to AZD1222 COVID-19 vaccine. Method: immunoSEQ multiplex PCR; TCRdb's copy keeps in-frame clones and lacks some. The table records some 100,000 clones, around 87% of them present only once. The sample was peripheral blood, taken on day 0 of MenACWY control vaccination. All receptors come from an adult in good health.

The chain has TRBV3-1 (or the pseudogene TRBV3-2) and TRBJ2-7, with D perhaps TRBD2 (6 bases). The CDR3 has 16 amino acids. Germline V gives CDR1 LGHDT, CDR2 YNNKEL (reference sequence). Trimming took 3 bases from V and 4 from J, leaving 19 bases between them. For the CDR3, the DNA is TGTGCCAGCAGCCATCCGGTCGGGGACTTAACTTACGAGCAGTACTTC. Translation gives CASSHPVGDLTYEQYF.

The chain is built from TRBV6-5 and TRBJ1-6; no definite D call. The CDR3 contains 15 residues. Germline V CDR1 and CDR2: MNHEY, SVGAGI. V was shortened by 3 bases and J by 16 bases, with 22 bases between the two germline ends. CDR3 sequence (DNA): TGTGCCAGCAGTTATAGGGTTAACGACGGCCTCAGGCTCCACTTT. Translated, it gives CASSYRVNDGLRLHF.

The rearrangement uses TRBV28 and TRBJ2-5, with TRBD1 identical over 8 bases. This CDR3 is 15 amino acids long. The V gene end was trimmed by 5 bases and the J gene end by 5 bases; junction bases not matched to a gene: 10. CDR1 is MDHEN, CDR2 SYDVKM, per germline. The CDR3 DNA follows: TGTGCCAGCAGTGTCCGGACAGGGTTGAAGGAGACCCAGTACTTC. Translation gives CASSVRTGLKETQYF. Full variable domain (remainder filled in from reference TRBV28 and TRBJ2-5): DVKVTQSSRYLVKRTGEKVFLECVQDMDHENMFWYRQDPGLGLRLIYFSYDVKMKEKGDIPEGYSVSREKKERFSLILESASTNQTSMYLCASSVRTGLKETQYFGPGTRLLVL.

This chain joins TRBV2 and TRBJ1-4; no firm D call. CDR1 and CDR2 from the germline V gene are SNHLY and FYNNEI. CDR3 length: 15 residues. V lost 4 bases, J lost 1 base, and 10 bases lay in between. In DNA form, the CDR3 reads TGTGCCAGCAGTGGTCAAGGGCGAACTAATGAAAAACTGTTTTTT. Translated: CASSGQGRTNEKLFF.

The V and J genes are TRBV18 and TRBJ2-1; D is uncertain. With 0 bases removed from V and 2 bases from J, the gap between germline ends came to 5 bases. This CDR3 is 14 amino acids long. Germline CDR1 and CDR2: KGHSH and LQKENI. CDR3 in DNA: TGTGCCAGCTCACCACCGGCAACCTACAATGAGCAGTTCTTC. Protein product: CASSPPATYNEQFF.

Here the CDR3 reads CASSPDRAETQYF. CDR3 nucleotides: TGTGCCAGCAGCCCGGACAGGGCGGAGACCCAGTACTTC. V is TRBV5-4 and J is TRBJ2-5, with 8 bases that match TRBD1. CDR1 and CDR2 from the germline V gene are SGHNT and YYREEE (reference sequence). The CDR3 consists of 13 residues. V was pared by 4 bases and J by 5 bases, with 4 bases of the junction left unmatched. The full variable domain, with the rest looked up from reference TRBV5-4 and TRBJ2-5, is ETGVTQSPTHLIKTRGQQVTLRCSSQSGHNTVSWYQQALGQGPQFIFQYYREEENGRGNFPPRFSGLQFPNYSSELNVNALELDDSALYLCASSPDRAETQYFGPGTRLLVL.

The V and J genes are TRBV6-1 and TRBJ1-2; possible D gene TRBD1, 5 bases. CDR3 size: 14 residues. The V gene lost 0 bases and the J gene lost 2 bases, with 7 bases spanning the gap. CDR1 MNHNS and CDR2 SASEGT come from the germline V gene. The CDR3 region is CASSEANRNYGYTF. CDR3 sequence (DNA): TGTGCCAGCAGTGAAGCCAACAGGAACTATGGCTACACCTTC.

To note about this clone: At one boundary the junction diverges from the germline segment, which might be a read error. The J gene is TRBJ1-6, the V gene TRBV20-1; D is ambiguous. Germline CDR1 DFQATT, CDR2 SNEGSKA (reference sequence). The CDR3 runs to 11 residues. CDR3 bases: TGCAGTGCTGGAGAGAGGTCACCCCTCCACTTT. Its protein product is CSAGERSPLHF.

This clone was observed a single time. The CDR3 bases are TGTGCCAGCAGCGTAGGGAGCGGGAGCGGAGATACGCAGTATTTT. Translated: CASSVGSGSGDTQYF. V is TRBV9 and J is TRBJ2-3, with 8 bases identical to TRBD2. This CDR3 region has 15 residues. V lost 0 bases and J lost 5; bases outside the gene matches: 5. The germline CDR1 and CDR2 sequences are SGDLS and YYNGEE.

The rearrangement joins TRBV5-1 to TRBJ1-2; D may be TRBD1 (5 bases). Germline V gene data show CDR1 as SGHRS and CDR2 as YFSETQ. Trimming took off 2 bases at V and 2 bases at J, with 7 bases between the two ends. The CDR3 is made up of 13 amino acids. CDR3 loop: CASSFDSNYGYTF. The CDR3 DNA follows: TGCGCCAGCAGCTTTGACAGCAACTATGGCTACACCTTC. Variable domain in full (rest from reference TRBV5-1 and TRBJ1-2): KAGVTQTPRYLIKTRGQQVTLSCSPISGHRSVSWYQQTPGQGLQFLFEYFSETQRNKGNFPGRFSGRQFSNSRSEMNVSTLELGDSALYLCASSFDSNYGYTFGSGTRLTVV.

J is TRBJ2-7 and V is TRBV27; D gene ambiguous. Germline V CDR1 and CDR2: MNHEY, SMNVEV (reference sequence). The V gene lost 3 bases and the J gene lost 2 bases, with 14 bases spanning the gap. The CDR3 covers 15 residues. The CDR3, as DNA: TGTGCCAGCAGTTTGAGGACGGCTCCCCCCTACGAGCAGTACTTC. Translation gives CASSLRTAPPYEQYF.

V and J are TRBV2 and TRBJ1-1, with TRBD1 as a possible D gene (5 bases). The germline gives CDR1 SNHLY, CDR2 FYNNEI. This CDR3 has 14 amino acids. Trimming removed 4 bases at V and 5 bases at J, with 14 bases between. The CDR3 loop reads CASSARGGETEAFF. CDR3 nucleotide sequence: TGTGCCAGCAGTGCTCGGGGGGGTGAAACTGAAGCTTTCTTT.

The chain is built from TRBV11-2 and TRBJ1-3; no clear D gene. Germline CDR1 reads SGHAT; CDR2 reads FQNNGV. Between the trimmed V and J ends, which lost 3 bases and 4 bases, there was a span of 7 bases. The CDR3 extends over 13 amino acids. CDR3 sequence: CASSFQQGNTIYF. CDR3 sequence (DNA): TGTGCCAGCAGCTTTCAACAAGGAAACACCATATATTTT.

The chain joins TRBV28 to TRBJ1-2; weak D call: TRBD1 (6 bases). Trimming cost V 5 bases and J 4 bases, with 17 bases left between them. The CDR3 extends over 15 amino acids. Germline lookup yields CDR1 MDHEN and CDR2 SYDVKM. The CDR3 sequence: CASSTPGQGPYGYTF. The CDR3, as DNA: TGTGCCAGCAGTACCCCGGGACAAGGACCCTATGGCTACACCTTC.

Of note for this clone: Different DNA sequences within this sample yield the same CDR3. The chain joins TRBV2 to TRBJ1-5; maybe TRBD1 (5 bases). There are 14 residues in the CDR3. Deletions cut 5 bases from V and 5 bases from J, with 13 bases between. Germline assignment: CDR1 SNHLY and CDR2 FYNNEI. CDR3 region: CASSPGARDQPQHF. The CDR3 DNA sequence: TGTGCCAGCAGTCCCGGGGCCAGGGATCAGCCCCAGCATTTT. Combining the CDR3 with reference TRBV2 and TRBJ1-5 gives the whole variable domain EPEVTQTPSHQVTQMGQEVILRCVPISNHLYFYWYRQILGQKVEFLVSFYNNEISEKSEIFDDQFSVERPDGSNFTLKIRSTKLEDSAMYFCASSPGARDQPQHFGDGTRLSIL.